The 30 T cell receptor beta chains presented below share a single source sample, sequenced in a study of T cell repertoires in cytomegalovirus infection. TCRdb re-analysed the reads in MiXCR, keeping a single row per CDR3 protein. Here the sample spans roughly 54,000 distinct CDR3 sequences, around 30% being singletons. For these receptors, no antigen is known. The source material was PBMCs, sequenced either directly or after in vitro stimulation (not recorded which). These receptors came from a human donor in good health (CMV status not recorded). Some clones in this sample may be carry-over from other donors' samples.

In its sample, this clonotype was seen many times. The chain links TRBV7-6 to TRBJ2-1, with D perhaps matching TRBD2 (5 bases). CDR3 length: 16 amino acids. CDR1 is SGHVS, CDR2 FNYEAQ, per germline. Trimming stripped 4 bases from V and 5 bases from J, with 18 bases between. CDR3 nucleotide sequence: TGTGCCAGCAGCTCCCCCCTAGGGAGCGCCCACAATGAGCAGTTCTTC. This gives the protein CASSSPLGSAHNEQFF.

This clonotype was seen a few times. The V call is TRBV7-2, the J call TRBJ2-1, with no clear D. CDR3 size: 15 residues. The V end lost 2 bases, the J end lost 9 bases, and 17 bases lay between the germline ends. From germline, CDR1 is SGHTA and CDR2 FQGNSA. CDR3 DNA: TGTGCCAGCAGCTTATCCGGGCCCGCAATCGCTGAGCAGTTCTTC. This translates into CASSLSGPAIAEQFF.

With regard to this clonotype: Sequence at one end of the junction differs from germline and may be a read error. The chain is built from TRBV7-2 and TRBJ2-7; 7 positions agree with TRBD1. Germline CDR1 and CDR2: SGHTA and FQGNSA. This CDR3 region has 14 residues. The chain's CDR3 is CASSVPGQPYERYF. CDR3 DNA sequence: TGTGCCAGCAGCGTACCGGGACAGCCGTACGAGCGGTACTTC.

V gene TRBV5-1 combines with J gene TRBJ1-1; 8 bases match TRBD1. V lost 0 bases and J lost 4; bases outside the gene matches: 8. The V gene's germline CDR1 is SGHRS and CDR2 YFSETQ. The CDR3 spans 16 residues. CDR3 loop: CASSLDRGQGGTEAFF. Here the CDR3 DNA reads TGCGCCAGCAGCTTGGATCGAGGACAGGGAGGCACTGAAGCTTTCTTT. Based on the CDR3 plus reference TRBV5-1 and TRBJ1-1, the full variable domain is KAGVTQTPRYLIKTRGQQVTLSCSPISGHRSVSWYQQTPGQGLQFLFEYFSETQRNKGNFPGRFSGRQFSNSRSEMNVSTLELGDSALYLCASSLDRGQGGTEAFFGQGTRLTVV.

This clonotype was recorded a few times. CDR3 loop: CASSQRDEGNTIYF. The DNA for the CDR3 is TGTGCCAGCAGCCAGAGAGACGAGGGAAACACCATATATTTT. This chain connects TRBV11-2 to TRBJ1-3; D remains ambiguous. Deletions cut 5 bases from V and 4 bases from J, with 12 bases between. Germline V gene lookup returns CDR1 SGHAT and CDR2 FQNNGV. The CDR3 loop spans 14 amino acids.

The chain employs TRBV12-3 or TRBV12-4 and TRBJ1-6, with D unclear. Between the trimmed V and J ends, which lost 5 bases and 7 bases, there was a span of 12 bases. This CDR3 spans 14 amino acids. CDR3 in amino acids: CASSHPGRNSPLHF. Here the CDR3 DNA reads TGTGCCAGCAGTCATCCCGGGCGCAATTCACCCCTCCACTTT.

The V and J genes are TRBV6-6 and TRBJ2-1; D is unresolved. The germline V gene encodes CDR1 MNHNY and CDR2 SVGAGI (reference sequence). The V end lost 7 bases, the J end lost 3 bases, and 13 bases lay between the germline ends. This CDR3 has 14 amino acids. CDR3 protein: CASKASRRYNEQFF. The CDR3 DNA is TGTGCCAGCAAAGCCTCTCGCCGCTACAATGAGCAGTTCTTC.

V is TRBV12-3 or TRBV12-4 and J is TRBJ2-5, with 10 nucleotides matching TRBD1. With V trimmed by 2 bases and J by 4 bases, 1 base remained unmatched. The CDR3 is 14 residues long. CDR3 in amino acids: CASSLRTGGETQYF. The CDR3 bases are TGTGCCAGCAGTTTACGGACAGGGGGAGAGACCCAGTACTTC.

The rearrangement links TRBV7-9 to TRBJ2-1; 7 bases are a match to TRBD2. The CDR3 loop spans 15 amino acids. J lost 5 bases, V lost 0 bases, and 4 bases had no gene match. Germline loops: CDR1 SEHNR, CDR2 FQNEAQ (reference sequence). The CDR3 sequence: CASSLAGGHNNEQFF. The CDR3 bases are TGTGCCAGCAGCTTAGCGGGAGGGCATAACAATGAGCAGTTCTTC.

The rearrangement joins TRBV7-8 to TRBJ2-3; 11 bases line up with TRBD2. Germline V CDR1 and CDR2: SGHVS, FQNEAQ. The V and J ends lost 5 bases and 1 base, in that order; junction bases with no gene match: 11. This CDR3 spans 18 amino acids. CDR3 amino acids: CASSHPRLAGGGTDTQYF. The CDR3 region has the DNA TGTGCCAGCAGCCACCCGAGGCTAGCGGGAGGTGGCACAGATACGCAGTATTTT.

J is TRBJ2-7 and V is TRBV20-1; tentatively, D is TRBD2 (5 bases). V lost 2 bases to trimming and J lost 12 bases, with 17 bases between them. Germline CDR1 and CDR2: DFQATT and SNEGSKA (reference sequence). CDR3 length: 12 amino acids. The CDR3 loop reads CSARPLGAVLYF. The CDR3 nucleotides read TGCAGTGCTAGACCCCTGGGAGCGGTACTGTACTTC.

The V and J genes are TRBV7-9 and TRBJ2-3; the D call may be TRBD1 or TRBD2 (5 bases each). The CDR3 extends over 14 amino acids. From germline, CDR1 is SEHNR and CDR2 FQNEAQ (reference sequence). With 5 bases removed from V and 5 bases from J, the gap between germline ends came to 14 bases. CDR3 sequence: CASSRDLPGDTQYF. CDR3 DNA sequence: TGTGCCAGCAGCAGGGACCTCCCGGGAGATACGCAGTATTTT.

Only a few counts were recorded for this clonotype. The chain employs TRBV19 and TRBJ1-5; TRBD1 agrees at 8 bases. Germline values: CDR1 LNHDA, CDR2 SQIVND (reference sequence). Trimming at V came to 6 bases and at J to 4 bases, leaving 8 bases not matched to a gene. The CDR3 runs 15 residues. CDR3 amino acids: CASSDLDRANQPQHF. CDR3 DNA: TGTGCCAGTAGCGACTTGGACAGGGCAAATCAGCCCCAGCATTTT.

This clonotype was seen a handful of times. The DNA of the CDR3 is TGTGCCAGCACTCGCGGGGGGCACTACTACGAGCAGTACTTC. It encodes CASTRGGHYYEQYF. The V gene is TRBV27, the J gene TRBJ2-7, with TRBD2 matching over 8 bases. Germline CDR1 is MNHEY and CDR2 is SMNVEV (reference sequence). This CDR3 is built from 14 residues. V trimming: 7 bases; J trimming: 3 bases; junction bases outside the gene matches: 8.

Notes on this clonotype: Since a much larger clone is just one base distant, this may be a read error. CDR3 sequence reads: CASSFDNEQFF. CDR3 DNA: TGTGCCAGCAGCTTCGACAATGAGCAGTTCTTC. This chain links TRBV7-9 with TRBJ2-1, with D unclear. Trimming cost V 3 bases and J 5 bases, with 2 bases left between them. The CDR3 sequence is 11 residues long. CDR1 SEHNR and CDR2 FQNEAQ come from the germline V gene (reference sequence).

This clonotype was found once. A much larger clone is a single base away; this may be a read error. The V gene is TRBV7-2, the J gene TRBJ1-6; D is unresolved. The CDR3 contains 15 residues. Per germline, CDR1 SGHTA and CDR2 FQGNSA. The CDR3 sequence: CASSPQVSFNSPLHF. CDR3 DNA sequence: TGTGCCAGCAGTCCCCAGGTCTCCTTTAATTCACCCCTCCACTTT.

The rearrangement uses TRBV6-1 and TRBJ2-3; no firm D call. The CDR3 contains 17 residues. Germline CDR1 and CDR2: MNHNS and SASEGT. V shed 5 bases and J shed 0 bases, with 18 bases lying between them. CDR3 bases: TGTGCCAGCAGTCGCAATCGAGTGTCAAAAAGCACAGATACGCAGTATTTT. Translating it yields CASSRNRVSKSTDTQYF.

This sequence joins TRBV3-1 and TRBJ2-1; D not resolved. V lost 4 bases and J 7 bases, leaving 20 bases between the germline ends. The CDR3 sequence is 16 residues long. Germline CDR1 and CDR2: LGHDT and YNNKEL (reference sequence). The CDR3 DNA follows: TGTGCCAGCAGCCCCCCCCCCGGGCAATATTGGAATGAGCAGTTCTTC. Its protein is CASSPPPGQYWNEQFF.

This clonotype was recorded at least ten times. The chain carries TRBV7-2 and TRBJ2-7; 10 positions match TRBD2. V lost 4 bases to trimming and J lost 2 bases; unmatched junction nucleotides: 5. This CDR3 is 15 amino acids long. Germline values: CDR1 SGHTA, CDR2 FQGNSA. The CDR3 spells CASSSGLAPTYEQYF. The DNA of the CDR3 is TGTGCCAGCAGCTCGGGACTAGCGCCTACCTACGAGCAGTACTTC. Full variable domain (missing parts from reference TRBV7-2 and TRBJ2-7): GAGVSQSPSNKVTEKGKDVELRCDPISGHTALYWYRQSLGQGLEFLIYFQGNSAPDKSGLPSDRFSAERTGGSVSTLTIQRTQQEDSAVYLCASSSGLAPTYEQYFGPGTRLTVT.

V is TRBV10-3 and J is TRBJ2-3; D gene unclear. Trimming pared 10 bases from V and 0 bases from J, leaving 5 bases between. Germline V gene data show CDR1 as ENHRY and CDR2 as SYGVKD. This CDR3 comprises 11 residues. DNA of the CDR3: TGTGCCACCACTAGCACAGATACGCAGTATTTT. Translated, it gives CATTSTDTQYF.

The rearrangement uses TRBV6-2 or TRBV6-3 and TRBJ1-5, with D perhaps TRBD1 (5 bases). V lost 5 bases and J 1 base, leaving 9 bases between the germline ends. The length of the CDR3 is 14 residues. The germline CDR1 and CDR2 sequences are MNHEY and SVGEGT. Here the CDR3 DNA reads TGTGCCAGCAGTAGGGGTAGGAGCAATCAGCCCCAGCATTTT. It is translated as CASSRGRSNQPQHF.

Only a few counts were recorded for this clonotype. This chain connects TRBV7-7 to TRBJ2-2; D unresolved. The CDR3 sequence is 13 residues long. Trimming removed 3 bases from V and 7 bases from J, with 9 bases in between. The germline CDR1 and CDR2 sequences are SSHAT and FNYEAQ (reference sequence). CDR3 residues: CASSFSPGGELFF. DNA of the CDR3: TGTGCCAGCAGCTTTAGTCCAGGCGGGGAGCTGTTTTTT. The entire variable domain, with the rest obtained from reference TRBV7-7 and TRBJ2-2, is as follows: GAGVSQSPRYKVTKRGQDVTLRCDPISSHATLYWYQQALGQGPEFLTYFNYEAQPDKSGLPSDRFSAERPEGSISTLTIQRTEQRDSAMYRCASSFSPGGELFFGEGSRLTVL.

This clonotype has a handful of counts. This chain joins TRBV4-3 and TRBJ2-1, with 7 bases identical to TRBD2. V lost 0 bases and J lost 4; bases outside the gene matches: 6. The CDR3 is 16 residues long. Germline V lookup: CDR1 LGHNA, CDR2 YSLEER. The CDR3 protein is CASSQEGRAGYNEQFF. The CDR3 DNA reads TGCGCCAGCAGCCAAGAAGGGAGGGCCGGTTACAATGAGCAGTTCTTC.

This chain connects TRBV11-3 to TRBJ1-1, with 8 bases lining up with TRBD1. This CDR3 comprises 14 residues. Germline CDR1 reads SGHNT; CDR2 reads YENEEA. Unmatched junction bases numbered 3, after V lost 5 bases and J lost 1 base. CDR3 sequence: CASSQQGGNTEAFF. The CDR3 DNA reads TGTGCCAGCAGCCAACAGGGGGGGAACACTGAAGCTTTCTTT. Using reference TRBV11-3 and TRBJ1-1 for the parts outside the CDR3, the full variable domain is EAGVVQSPRYKIIEKKQPVAFWCNPISGHNTLYWYLQNLGQGPELLIRYENEEAVDDSQLPKDRFSAERLKGVDSTLKIQPAELGDSAVYLCASSQQGGNTEAFFGQGTRLTVV.

At least ten counts were recorded for this clonotype. V usage is TRBV7-2 and J usage is TRBJ1-1; D remains unclear. This CDR3 comprises 11 residues. Germline values: CDR1 SGHTA, CDR2 FQGNSA. The V end lost 5 bases, the J end lost 5 bases, and 6 bases lay between the germline ends. The CDR3 DNA sequence: TGTGCCAGCAGCCGAGGGACTGAAGCTTTCTTT. Amino acid sequence: CASSRGTEAFF.

The chain recombines TRBV11-2 with TRBJ2-1, with 9 bases matching TRBD2. This CDR3 is built from 15 residues. Trimming took 5 bases from V and 7 from J; bases not matched to a gene: 9. The germline V gene encodes CDR1 SGHAT and CDR2 FQNNGV. CDR3 protein: CASSTLTSGRNEQFF. In nucleotides, the CDR3 is TGTGCCAGCAGCACCCTGACTAGCGGAAGAAATGAGCAGTTCTTC.

This clonotype was seen only a few times. The chain has TRBV28 and TRBJ2-5, with a possible D match to TRBD1 (6 bases). This CDR3 contains 14 residues. V lost 6 bases to trimming and J lost 5 bases, with 16 bases between them. Germline V gene data show CDR1 as MDHEN and CDR2 as SYDVKM. CDR3 DNA: TGTGCCAGCAGATCCCTTGGGGGCCGGGAGACCCAGTACTTC. Protein: CASRSLGGRETQYF.

This clonotype was observed a handful of times. This chain links TRBV10-3 with TRBJ2-3; TRBD2 is a possible D gene (7 bases). Trimming shortened V by 6 bases and J by 1 base, and 14 bases separated the two germline ends. Germline V CDR1 and CDR2: ENHRY, SYGVKD. The CDR3 loop spans 15 amino acids. CDR3 region: CAIRAGATGTDTQYF. CDR3 coding DNA: TGTGCCATCAGGGCGGGGGCGACTGGCACAGATACGCAGTATTTT.

This clonotype was picked up many times. V usage is TRBV7-8 and J usage is TRBJ2-7; D is unclear. Germline V gene sequence: CDR1 SGHVS, CDR2 FQNEAQ. The CDR3 loop spans 11 amino acids. The V end lost 5 bases, the J end lost 7 bases, and 9 bases lay between the germline ends. CDR3 residues: CASSPGEEQYF. In DNA form, the CDR3 reads TGTGCCAGCAGCCCGGGCGAGGAGCAGTACTTC.

This chain uses TRBV19 with TRBJ2-1, with 7 bases that match TRBD2. V was clipped by 9 bases and J by 3 bases; unmatched bases: 14. The CDR3 is 16 amino acids. Germline CDR1 is LNHDA and CDR2 is SQIVND (reference sequence). The CDR3 bases are TGTGCCAGCCAGTGGTCCGTGGGAGGGCTCTACAATGAGCAGTTCTTC. It specifies CASQWSVGGLYNEQFF. Full variable domain (remainder filled in from reference TRBV19 and TRBJ2-1): DGGITQSPKYLFRKEGQNVTLSCEQNLNHDAMYWYRQDPGQGLRLIYYSQIVNDFQKGDIAEGYSVSREKKESFPLTVTSAQKNPTAFYLCASQWSVGGLYNEQFFGPGTRLTVL.